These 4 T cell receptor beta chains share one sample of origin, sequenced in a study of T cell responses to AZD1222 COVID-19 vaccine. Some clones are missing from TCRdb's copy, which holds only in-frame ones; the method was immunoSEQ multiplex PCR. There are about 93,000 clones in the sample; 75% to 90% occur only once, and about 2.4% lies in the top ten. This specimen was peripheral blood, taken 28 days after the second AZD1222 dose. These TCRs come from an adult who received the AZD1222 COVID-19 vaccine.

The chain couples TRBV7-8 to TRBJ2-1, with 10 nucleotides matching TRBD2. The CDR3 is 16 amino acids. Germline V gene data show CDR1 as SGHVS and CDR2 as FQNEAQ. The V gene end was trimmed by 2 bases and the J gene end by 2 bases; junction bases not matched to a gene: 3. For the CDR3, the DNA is TGTGCCAGCAGCTTAACAGCGGGGGGGACCTACAATGAGCAGTTCTTC. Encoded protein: CASSLTAGGTYNEQFF.

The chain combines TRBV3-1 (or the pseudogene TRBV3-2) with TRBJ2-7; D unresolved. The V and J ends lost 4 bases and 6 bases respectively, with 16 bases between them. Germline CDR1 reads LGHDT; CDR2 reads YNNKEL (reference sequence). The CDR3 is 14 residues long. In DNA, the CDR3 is TGTGCCAGCAGCCTTGGGTCAACTTTAAGCGAGCAGTACTTC. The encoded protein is CASSLGSTLSEQYF.

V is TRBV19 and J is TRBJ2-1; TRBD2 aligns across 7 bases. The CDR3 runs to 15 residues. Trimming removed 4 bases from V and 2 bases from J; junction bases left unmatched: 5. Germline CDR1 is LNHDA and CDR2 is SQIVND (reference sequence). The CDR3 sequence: CASSRAGETYNEQFF. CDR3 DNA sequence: TGTGCCAGTAGTAGGGCGGGAGAAACCTACAATGAGCAGTTCTTC.

The CDR3 reads CASSALYGYTF. The CDR3 DNA sequence: TGTGCCAGCAGTGCCCTTTATGGCTACACCTTC. The rearrangement links TRBV6-2 or TRBV6-3 to TRBJ1-2; no reliable D call. The CDR3 length is 11 residues. Trimming removed 5 bases from V and 5 bases from J, with 6 bases in between. Germline V gene lookup returns CDR1 MNHEY and CDR2 SVGEGT.